A selection of T cell receptor beta chains follows, all from one sample in a study of cytomegalovirus exposure and HLA in healthy donors. Here immunoSEQ multiplex PCR was the method, and the copy in TCRdb shows in-frame clones only, minus some. The data contain 100,000 to 150,000 clones, about 82% of them singletons. Sequenced input: PBMCs. The origin of the receptors is a man aged 45-65 years in good health and CMV-seronegative. Each CDR3 is given without its conserved first and last residue.

V gene,CDR3 protein
TRBV15,ATSRDRPGGYT
TRBV5-8,ASSLPGGAGANVLT
TRBV5-4,ASSSYQGAVAQY
TRBV5-1,ASSLGTSGGRGEAQY
TRBV19,ASSSSSGVDQPQH
TRBV5-1,ASSLEGTGVDEQF
TRBV4-1,ASREGAGTGELF
TRBV7-2,ASSLERGGYNEQF
TRBV6-5,ASRTGSGPYEQY
TRBV7-6,ASSLPSGGTQETQY
TRBV4-2,ASSQDLPSGSPRDTQY
TRBV4-1,ASSPGAGGNTIY
TRBV28,ASSPPDRVLGSYNEQF
TRBV27,ASSTTRSSPLH
TRBV2,ASKLGLGTGTNEQF
TRBV5-6,ASSFSGTGADQPQH
TRBV7-9,ASSLQGWNTEAF
TRBV15,ATSRDWPGTYSPLH
TRBV18,ASSPVRDSGYT
TRBV19,ASSLSGGPGELF
TRBV5-1,ASSPGAGGVADTQY
TRBV5-4,ASSLASSGGSYNEQF
TRBV4-1,ASSQGGGSDTGELF
TRBV2,ASQQGNEKLF
TRBV7-3,ASSSLGTASSYNEQF
TRBV19,ASSIARPSGVYNEQF
TRBV6-1,ASSILHRGYGYT
TRBV5-4,ASSLDPGKSGNTIY
TRBV18,ASSPRIGQGDYGYT
TRBV5-1,ASRRLSGEGNTEAF
TRBV5-1,ASRGILAGSNEQF